Below are 22 T cell receptor beta chains sequenced from a single sample in a study of OX40 agonist ivuxolimab in advanced cancers. Clones were sequenced by immunoSEQ multiplex PCR, and TCRdb holds only the in-frame ones, with some missing. The table shows about 44,000 clones, with roughly 86% occurring only once. Sequenced material: CD4+ or CD8+ T cells sorted from blood, taken in a trial of the OX40 agonist ivuxolimab. These receptors were collected from an adult with an advanced solid tumor such as melanoma, head and neck, liver or kidney cancer.

V and J are TRBV7-3 and TRBJ2-7; 7 nucleotides line up with TRBD1. The CDR3 contains 13 residues. Germline V gene lookup returns CDR1 SGHTA and CDR2 FQGTGA. V shed 4 bases, J shed 7 bases, and the junction held 7 bases outside the gene matches. CDR3 bases: TGTGCCAGCAGCTCCGAGGGGGCGTGGGAGCAGTACGTC. Residues: CASSSEGAWEQYV.

The chain joins TRBV27 to TRBJ1-5; D may be TRBD1 (6 bases). Looked up from germline, CDR1 is MNHEY and CDR2 is SMNVEV (reference sequence). This CDR3 is built from 14 residues. V shed 3 bases and J shed 5 bases, with 11 bases lying between them. The CDR3 spells CASSLSRGHQPQHF. The CDR3 DNA follows: TGTGCCAGCAGTTTGTCCAGGGGACATCAGCCCCAGCATTTT.

The genes are TRBV12-2 and TRBJ2-7; whether TRBD2, the table's D call, matches the DNA was not checked. TRBV12-2 counts as a pseudogene. The CDR3 is 15 amino acids. DNA for the CDR3: TGTGCAAGTCGCAGAGCGGCGGTCGACCAATCTGAGCAGTACGTC. As protein: CASRRAAVDQSEQYV.

V gene TRBV6-6 combines with J gene TRBJ2-7; no clear D gene. V lost 6 bases, J lost 1 base, and 10 bases lay in between. The CDR3 has 13 residues. Germline assignment: CDR1 MNHNY and CDR2 SVGAGI (reference sequence). CDR3 sequence (DNA): TGTGCCAGCAGCCCCTCAAAATCCTACGAGCAGTACGTC. Translation: CASSPSKSYEQYV.

This chain joins TRBV11-2 and TRBJ2-3, with 8 nucleotides matching TRBD2. Unmatched junction bases numbered 9, after V lost 4 bases and J lost 6 bases. CDR1 SGHAT and CDR2 FQNNGV come from the germline V gene. CDR3 length: 15 amino acids. The CDR3 loop reads CASSSGGGVIDTQYF. The CDR3 DNA sequence: TGTGCCAGCAGCTCCGGGGGGGGTGTAATTGATACGCAGTATTTT.

CDR3 region: CASSPGLAGPYNEQFF. The CDR3 DNA sequence: TGTGCCAGCAGTCCTGGGTTAGCGGGCCCCTACAATGAGCAGTTCTTC. The V gene is TRBV28, the J gene TRBJ2-1; 7 bases line up with TRBD2. The CDR3 length is 16 residues. The ends lost 5 bases at V and 2 bases at J; junction bases unmatched: 9. From germline, CDR1 is MDHEN and CDR2 SYDVKM.

The chain has TRBV11-2 and TRBJ2-7; D uncertain. Trimming pared 3 bases from V and 0 bases from J, leaving 3 bases between. The germline V gene encodes CDR1 SGHAT and CDR2 FQNNGV. The CDR3 contains 12 residues. CDR3 region: CASSFSSYEQYV. As DNA, the CDR3 is TGTGCCAGCAGCTTTAGCTCCTACGAGCAGTACGTC.

This rearrangement joins TRBV6-6 to TRBJ2-3; 7 positions agree with TRBD2. The CDR3 is 12 amino acids. In germline, CDR1 is MNHNY, CDR2 SVGAGI (reference sequence). J lost 6 bases, V lost 7 bases, and 4 bases had no gene match. The DNA for the CDR3 is TGTGCCAGCACCGGGGGGTCCGATACGCAGTATTTT. As protein: CASTGGSDTQYF.

The chain links TRBV7-9 to TRBJ1-2; D gene ambiguous. V was pared by 5 bases and J by 3 bases, with 16 bases between. This CDR3 spans 15 amino acids. CDR1 and CDR2 from the germline V gene are SEHNR and FQNEAQ (reference sequence). For the CDR3, the DNA is TGTGCCAGCAGCCCCGGGTTGCTTGGGGACTATGGCTACACCTTC. It yields the protein CASSPGLLGDYGYTF.

The J gene is TRBJ2-2, the V gene TRBV5-8, with TRBD1 matching over 7 bases. The CDR3 is 14 amino acids. Losses at the gene ends were 5 bases for V and 8 bases for J; bases not matched to a gene: 9. Germline values: CDR1 SGHTS, CDR2 YDEGEE. CDR3: CASRSDRVAGELFF. The CDR3 DNA sequence: TGTGCCAGCAGAAGTGACAGGGTAGCAGGGGAGCTGTTTTTT.

The rearrangement joins TRBV7-9 to TRBJ2-1; D is ambiguous. The V gene's germline CDR1 is SEHNR and CDR2 FQNEAQ (reference sequence). There are 16 residues in the CDR3. V was clipped by 3 bases and J by 6 bases, with 18 bases between them. Here the CDR3 DNA reads TGTGCCAGCAGCTTCGGTGGAGACCTATCGGGCAATGAGCAGTTCTTC. The encoded protein is CASSFGGDLSGNEQFF.

The gene calls are TRBV6-5 and TRBJ1-2; D not resolved. The CDR3 is 16 amino acids. The germline V gene encodes CDR1 MNHEY and CDR2 SVGAGI. Trimming removed 4 bases at V and 2 bases at J, with 17 bases between. The CDR3 DNA reads TGTGCCAGCAGTTCGGACCTAGGGTCCGCCAACTATGGCTACACCTTC. Amino acids: CASSSDLGSANYGYTF.

Written as DNA, the CDR3 is TGTGCAGCAGTTTGGCCCAAAGGGACAGCCGCTTACGAGCAGTACTTC. It specifies CAAVWPKGTAAYEQYF. The rearrangement joins TRBV27 to TRBJ2-7, with TRBD1 identical over 7 bases. Looked up from germline, CDR1 is MNHEY and CDR2 is SMNVEV (reference sequence). The CDR3 runs 16 residues.

This clone was seen only once. This CDR3 is also generated by other DNA sequences in the sample. This chain's CDR3 is CASSFNGWGKEGEQFF. The CDR3 DNA sequence: TGTGCCAGCAGTTTTAATGGATGGGGGAAAGAGGGCGAGCAGTTCTTC. This chain joins TRBV27 and TRBJ2-1; D may match TRBD1 or TRBD2 (5 bases each). Trimming took off 3 bases at V and 10 bases at J, with 22 bases between the two ends. CDR1 is MNHEY, CDR2 SMNVEV, per germline (reference sequence). CDR3 length: 16 amino acids.

This chain connects TRBV21-1 to TRBJ1-2. TRBV21-1 is recorded as a pseudogene. The CDR3 loop spans 13 amino acids. CDR3 coding DNA: TGTGCCAGCAGCCGGAGTGGGAACTATGGCTACACCTTC. Its translation is CASSRSGNYGYTF.

The chain recombines TRBV27 with TRBJ2-1, with D tentatively TRBD1 or TRBD2 (6 bases each). V was clipped by 6 bases and J by 7 bases, with 10 bases between them. The germline CDR1 and CDR2 sequences are MNHEY and SMNVEV (reference sequence). This CDR3 contains 12 residues. This CDR3 reads CASSGGYNEQFF. The CDR3 DNA sequence: TGTGCCAGCAGCGGGGGCTATAATGAGCAGTTCTTC.

The V call is TRBV9, the J call TRBJ1-3, with TRBD1 matching 7 bases. Germline V CDR1 and CDR2: SGDLS, YYNGEE. V gave up 3 bases and J gave up 4 bases; unmatched junction bases: 22. The CDR3 spans 20 residues. The CDR3 DNA follows: TGTGCCAGCAGCGATACGATCACTATGCCAGGGGGGGAGGAGGGAAACACCATATATTTT. Translation: CASSDTITMPGGEEGNTIYF. Combining the CDR3 with reference TRBV9 and TRBJ1-3 gives the whole variable domain DSGVTQTPKHLITATGQRVTLRCSPRSGDLSVYWYQQSLDQGLQFLIQYYNGEERAKGNILERFSAQQFPDLHSELNLSSLELGDSALYFCASSDTITMPGGEEGNTIYFGEGSWLTVV.

The V gene is TRBV5-1, the J gene TRBJ2-2; the D gene is possibly TRBD1 (5 bases). CDR3 length: 13 residues. V lost 7 bases and J lost 1, with 8 bases in between. Looked up from germline, CDR1 is SGHRS and CDR2 is YFSETQ. The CDR3 DNA reads as TGCGCCAGCGGCCAGGGGAACACCGGGGAGCTGTTTTTT. Residues: CASGQGNTGELFF. Combining the CDR3 with reference TRBV5-1 and TRBJ2-2 gives the whole variable domain KAGVTQTPRYLIKTRGQQVTLSCSPISGHRSVSWYQQTPGQGLQFLFEYFSETQRNKGNFPGRFSGRQFSNSRSEMNVSTLELGDSALYLCASGQGNTGELFFGEGSRLTVL.

The V gene is TRBV4-3, the J gene TRBJ1-3; D ambiguous. V was clipped by 1 base and J by 4 bases, with 8 bases between them. Germline lookup yields CDR1 LGHNA and CDR2 YSLEER. The CDR3 covers 14 residues. CDR3 nucleotides: TGCGCCAGCAGCCAAGGTGAAGAGGGAAACACCATATATTTT. Amino acid sequence: CASSQGEEGNTIYF.

A few counts support this clone. At the DNA level, this CDR3 is encoded by other sequences in the same sample as well. This chain connects TRBV4-3 to TRBJ1-5; no clear D. The V gene's germline CDR1 is LGHNA and CDR2 YSLEER. V was trimmed by 0 bases and J by 2 bases, leaving 5 bases between them. There are 14 residues in the CDR3. This CDR3 is CASSQDSGNQPQHF. The CDR3 DNA follows: TGCGCCAGCAGCCAAGATTCGGGCAATCAGCCCCAGCATTTT.

A note on this clone: Sequence at one end of the junction differs from germline and may be a read error. The V gene is TRBV5-4, the J gene TRBJ2-1; unclear D gene. The germline CDR1 and CDR2 sequences are SGHNT and YYREEE (reference sequence). The CDR3 runs 14 residues. The CDR3 coding sequence is TGTGCCAGCAGCTCTCTGGGCTCCAACAATGAGCAGTTCTTC. This codes for CASSSLGSNNEQFF.

The genes are TRBV19 and TRBJ2-7; 8 bases are a match to TRBD1. The CDR3 consists of 16 residues. The V and J ends lost 5 bases and 2 bases, in that order; junction bases with no gene match: 11. Germline V gives CDR1 LNHDA, CDR2 SQIVND (reference sequence). CDR3 bases: TGTGCCAGTAGTGGCCGTAGACAGGGGAGCCCCTACGAGCAGTACTTC. It specifies CASSGRRQGSPYEQYF. Full variable domain (rest looked up from reference TRBV19 and TRBJ2-7): DGGITQSPKYLFRKEGQNVTLSCEQNLNHDAMYWYRQDPGQGLRLIYYSQIVNDFQKGDIAEGYSVSREKKESFPLTVTSAQKNPTAFYLCASSGRRQGSPYEQYFGPGTRLTVT.